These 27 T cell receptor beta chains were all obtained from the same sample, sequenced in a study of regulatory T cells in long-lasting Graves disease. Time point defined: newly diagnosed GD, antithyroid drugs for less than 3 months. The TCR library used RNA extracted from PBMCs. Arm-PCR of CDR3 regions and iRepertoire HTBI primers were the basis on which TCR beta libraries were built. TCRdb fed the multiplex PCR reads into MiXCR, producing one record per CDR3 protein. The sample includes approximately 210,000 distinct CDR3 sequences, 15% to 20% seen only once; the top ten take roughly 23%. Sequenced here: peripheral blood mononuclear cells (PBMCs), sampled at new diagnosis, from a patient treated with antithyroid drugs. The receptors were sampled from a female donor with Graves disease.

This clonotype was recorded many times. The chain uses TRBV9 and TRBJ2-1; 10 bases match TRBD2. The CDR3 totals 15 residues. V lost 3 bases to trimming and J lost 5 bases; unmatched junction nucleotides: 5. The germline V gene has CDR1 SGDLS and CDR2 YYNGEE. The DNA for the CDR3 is TGTGCCAGCAGCGCGGGGACTAGCGTAGACAATGAGCAGTTCTTC. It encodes CASSAGTSVDNEQFF. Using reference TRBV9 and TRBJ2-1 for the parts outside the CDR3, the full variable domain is DSGVTQTPKHLITATGQRVTLRCSPRSGDLSVYWYQQSLDQGLQFLIQYYNGEERAKGNILERFSAQQFPDLHSELNLSSLELGDSALYFCASSAGTSVDNEQFFGPGTRLTVL.

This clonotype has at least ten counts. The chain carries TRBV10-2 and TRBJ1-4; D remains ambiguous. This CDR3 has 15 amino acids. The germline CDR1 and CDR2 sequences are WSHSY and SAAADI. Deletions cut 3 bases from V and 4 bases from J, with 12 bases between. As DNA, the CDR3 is TGCGCCAGCAGTGATTCTGGTCCCTTTAATGAAAAACTGTTTTTT. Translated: CASSDSGPFNEKLFF.

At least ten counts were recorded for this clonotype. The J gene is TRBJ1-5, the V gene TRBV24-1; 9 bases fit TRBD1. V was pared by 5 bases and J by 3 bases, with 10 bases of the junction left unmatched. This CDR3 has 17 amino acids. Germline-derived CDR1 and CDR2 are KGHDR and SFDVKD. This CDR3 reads CATSASGTGRVNQPQHF. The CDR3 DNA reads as TGTGCCACCAGTGCTTCCGGGACAGGGAGGGTCAATCAGCCCCAGCATTTT.

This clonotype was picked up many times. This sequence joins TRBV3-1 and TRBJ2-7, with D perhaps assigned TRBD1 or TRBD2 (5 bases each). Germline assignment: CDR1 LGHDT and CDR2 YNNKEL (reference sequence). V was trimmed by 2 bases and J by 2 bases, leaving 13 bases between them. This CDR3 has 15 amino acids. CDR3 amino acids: CASSQFGARAYEQYF. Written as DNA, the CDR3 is TGTGCCAGCAGCCAATTCGGGGCCAGGGCCTACGAGCAGTACTTC.

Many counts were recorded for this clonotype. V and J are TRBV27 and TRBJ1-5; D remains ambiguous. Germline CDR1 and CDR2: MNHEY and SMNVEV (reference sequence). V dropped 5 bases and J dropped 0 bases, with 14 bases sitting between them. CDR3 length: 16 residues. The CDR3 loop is CASSNSAPYSNQPQHF. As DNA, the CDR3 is TGTGCCAGCAGTAATAGTGCCCCCTATAGCAATCAGCCCCAGCATTTT.

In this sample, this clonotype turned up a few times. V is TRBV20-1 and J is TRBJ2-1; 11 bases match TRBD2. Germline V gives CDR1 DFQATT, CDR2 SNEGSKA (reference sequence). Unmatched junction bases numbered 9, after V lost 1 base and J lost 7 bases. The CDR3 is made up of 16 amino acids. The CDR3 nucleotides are TGCAGTGCTAGAGTCCTTAGCGGGAGGGACGTGAATGAGCAGTTCTTC. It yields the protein CSARVLSGRDVNEQFF.

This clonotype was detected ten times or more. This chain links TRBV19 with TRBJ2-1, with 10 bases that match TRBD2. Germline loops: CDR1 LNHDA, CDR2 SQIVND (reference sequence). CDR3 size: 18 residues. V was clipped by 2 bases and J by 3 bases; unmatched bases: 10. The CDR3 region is CASSISGPGLASYNEQFF. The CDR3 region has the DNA TGTGCCAGTAGTATATCTGGACCGGGACTAGCGAGCTACAATGAGCAGTTCTTC.

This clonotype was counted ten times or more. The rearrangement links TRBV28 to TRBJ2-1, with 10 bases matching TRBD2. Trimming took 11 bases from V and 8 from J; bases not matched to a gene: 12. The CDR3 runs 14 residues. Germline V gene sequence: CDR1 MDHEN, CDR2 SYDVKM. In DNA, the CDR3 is TGTGCCGGAGGGGGTCTAGCGGGGGCGGATGAGCAGTTCTTC. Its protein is CAGGGLAGADEQFF.

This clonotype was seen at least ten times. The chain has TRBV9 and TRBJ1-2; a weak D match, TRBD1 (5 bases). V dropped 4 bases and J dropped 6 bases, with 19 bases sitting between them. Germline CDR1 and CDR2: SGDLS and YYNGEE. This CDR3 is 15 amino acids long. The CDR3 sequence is CASSLRQGPPNGYTF. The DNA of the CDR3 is TGTGCCAGCAGCTTGCGGCAGGGTCCGCCTAATGGCTACACCTTC. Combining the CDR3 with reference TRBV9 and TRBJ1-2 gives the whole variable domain DSGVTQTPKHLITATGQRVTLRCSPRSGDLSVYWYQQSLDQGLQFLIQYYNGEERAKGNILERFSAQQFPDLHSELNLSSLELGDSALYFCASSLRQGPPNGYTFGSGTRLTVV.

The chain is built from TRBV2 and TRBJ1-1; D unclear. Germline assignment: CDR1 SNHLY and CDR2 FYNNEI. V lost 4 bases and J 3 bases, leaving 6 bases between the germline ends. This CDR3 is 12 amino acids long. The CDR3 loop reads CASSVAHTEAFF. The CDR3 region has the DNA TGTGCCAGCAGTGTGGCCCACACTGAAGCTTTCTTT.

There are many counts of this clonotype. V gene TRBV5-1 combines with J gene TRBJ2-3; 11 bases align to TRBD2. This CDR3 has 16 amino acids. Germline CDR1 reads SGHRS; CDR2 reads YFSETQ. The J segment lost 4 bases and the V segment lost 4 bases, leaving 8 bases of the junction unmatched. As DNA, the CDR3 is TGCGCCAGCAGCCGGACCGGGACTAGCGGAGCAGATACGCAGTATTTT. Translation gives CASSRTGTSGADTQYF.

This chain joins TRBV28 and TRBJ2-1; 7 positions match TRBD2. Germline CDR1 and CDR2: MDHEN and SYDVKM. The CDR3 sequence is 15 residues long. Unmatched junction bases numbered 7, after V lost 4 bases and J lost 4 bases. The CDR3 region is CASSSASGWYNEQFF. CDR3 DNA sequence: TGTGCCAGCAGTTCGGCTAGCGGTTGGTACAATGAGCAGTTCTTC.

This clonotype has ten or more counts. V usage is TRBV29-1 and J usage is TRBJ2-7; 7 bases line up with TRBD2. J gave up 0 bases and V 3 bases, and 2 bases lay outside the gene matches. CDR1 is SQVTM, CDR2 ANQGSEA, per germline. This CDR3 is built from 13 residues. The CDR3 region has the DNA TGCAGCGTTGAGGGGGGGGACTCCTACGAGCAGTACTTC. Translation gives CSVEGGDSYEQYF.

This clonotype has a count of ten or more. CDR3 bases: TGTGCCATCACGACGGATAGCAATCAGCCCCAGCATTTT. Amino acids: CAITTDSNQPQHF. The chain links TRBV2 to TRBJ1-5; D ambiguous. Germline values: CDR1 SNHLY, CDR2 FYNNEI. The V end lost 10 bases, the J end lost 0 bases, and 10 bases lay between the germline ends. The CDR3 spans 13 residues.

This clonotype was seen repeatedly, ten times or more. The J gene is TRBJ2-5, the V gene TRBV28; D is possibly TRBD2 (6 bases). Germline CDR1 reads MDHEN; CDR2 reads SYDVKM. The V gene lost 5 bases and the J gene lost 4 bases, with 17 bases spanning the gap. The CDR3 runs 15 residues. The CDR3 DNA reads TGTGCCAGCAGTGCCCAGCGGGCGGTAGGAGAGACCCAGTACTTC. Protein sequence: CASSAQRAVGETQYF. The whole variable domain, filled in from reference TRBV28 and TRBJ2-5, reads DVKVTQSSRYLVKRTGEKVFLECVQDMDHENMFWYRQDPGLGLRLIYFSYDVKMKEKGDIPEGYSVSREKKERFSLILESASTNQTSMYLCASSAQRAVGETQYFGPGTRLLVL.

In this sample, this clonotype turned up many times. The CDR3 sequence: CASSIWESEKLFF. The CDR3 coding sequence is TGTGCCAGCAGCATATGGGAGAGTGAAAAACTGTTTTTT. This sequence joins TRBV7-2 and TRBJ1-4; D is uncertain. V dropped 5 bases and J dropped 7 bases, with 11 bases sitting between them. This CDR3 region has 13 residues. CDR1 and CDR2 from the germline V gene are SGHTA and FQGNSA.

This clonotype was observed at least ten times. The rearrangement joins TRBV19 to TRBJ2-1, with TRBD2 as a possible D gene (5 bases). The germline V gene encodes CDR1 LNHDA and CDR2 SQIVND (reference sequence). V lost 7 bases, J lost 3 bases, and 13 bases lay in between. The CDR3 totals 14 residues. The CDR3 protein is CASTGNVDYNEQFF. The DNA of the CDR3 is TGTGCCAGTACCGGGAACGTCGACTACAATGAGCAGTTCTTC.

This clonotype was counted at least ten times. The CDR3 region is CSVSRDLYQETQYF. CDR3 bases: TGCAGCGTCTCACGGGACCTGTACCAAGAGACCCAGTACTTC. The chain is built from TRBV29-1 and TRBJ2-5, with D perhaps assigned TRBD1 or TRBD2 (5 bases each). V lost 6 bases to trimming and J lost 0 bases, with 14 bases between them. From germline, CDR1 is SQVTM and CDR2 ANQGSEA. This CDR3 region has 14 residues.

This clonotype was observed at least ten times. In nucleotides, the CDR3 is TGTGCCAGCAGTCCCTGGTACTATGGCTACACCTTC. Amino acid sequence: CASSPWYYGYTF. This chain connects TRBV12-3 or TRBV12-4 to TRBJ1-2; D call uncertain. V lost 5 bases, J lost 3 bases, and 7 bases lay in between. CDR3 length: 12 amino acids.

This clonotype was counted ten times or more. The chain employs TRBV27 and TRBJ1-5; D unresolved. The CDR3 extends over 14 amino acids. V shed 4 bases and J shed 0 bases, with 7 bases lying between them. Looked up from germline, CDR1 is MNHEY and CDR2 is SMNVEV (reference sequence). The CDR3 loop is CASSSMYSNQPQHF. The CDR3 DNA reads TGTGCCAGCAGTTCTATGTATAGCAATCAGCCCCAGCATTTT.

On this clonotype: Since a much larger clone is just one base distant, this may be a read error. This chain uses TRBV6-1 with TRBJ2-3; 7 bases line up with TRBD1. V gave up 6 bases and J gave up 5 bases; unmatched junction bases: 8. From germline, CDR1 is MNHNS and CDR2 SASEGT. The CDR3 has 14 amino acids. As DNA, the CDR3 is TGTGCCAGCAGCCAGAGACAGGGCAAAGATACGCAGTATTTT. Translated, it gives CASSQRQGKDTQYF.

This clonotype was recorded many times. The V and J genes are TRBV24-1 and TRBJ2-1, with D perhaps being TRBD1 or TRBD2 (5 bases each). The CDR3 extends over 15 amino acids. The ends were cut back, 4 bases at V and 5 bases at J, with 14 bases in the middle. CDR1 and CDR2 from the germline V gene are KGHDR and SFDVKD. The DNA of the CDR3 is TGTGCCACCAGTGACTCCAGGGAGAGTAACAATGAGCAGTTCTTC. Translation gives CATSDSRESNNEQFF.

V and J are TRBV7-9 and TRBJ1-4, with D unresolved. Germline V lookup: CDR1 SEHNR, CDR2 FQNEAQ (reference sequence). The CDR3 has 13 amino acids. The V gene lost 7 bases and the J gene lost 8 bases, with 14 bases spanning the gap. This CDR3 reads CASTSGRSEKLFF. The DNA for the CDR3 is TGTGCCAGCACCAGTGGACGAAGCGAAAAACTGTTTTTT.

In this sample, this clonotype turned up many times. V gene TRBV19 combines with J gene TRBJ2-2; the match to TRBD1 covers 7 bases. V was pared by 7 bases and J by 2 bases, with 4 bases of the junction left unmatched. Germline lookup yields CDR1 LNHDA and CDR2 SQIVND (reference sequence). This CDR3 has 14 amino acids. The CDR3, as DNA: TGTGCCAGTAAAGGGGACAGCAACACCGGGGAGCTGTTTTTT. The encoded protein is CASKGDSNTGELFF.

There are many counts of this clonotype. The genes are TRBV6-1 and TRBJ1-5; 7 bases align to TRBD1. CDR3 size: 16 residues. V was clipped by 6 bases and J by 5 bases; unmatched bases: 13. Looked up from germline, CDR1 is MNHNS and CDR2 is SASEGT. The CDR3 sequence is CASSLRQGGGYQPQHF. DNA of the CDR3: TGTGCCAGCAGCTTGAGACAGGGCGGGGGATATCAGCCCCAGCATTTT.

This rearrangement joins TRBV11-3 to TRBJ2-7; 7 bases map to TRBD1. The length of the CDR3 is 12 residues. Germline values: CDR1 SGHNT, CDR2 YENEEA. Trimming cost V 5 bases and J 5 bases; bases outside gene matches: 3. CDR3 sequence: CASSRQGDEQYF. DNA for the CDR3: TGTGCCAGCAGCCGACAGGGTGACGAGCAGTACTTC.

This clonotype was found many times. The CDR3 here is CASSKTRGGPDTQYF. The CDR3 DNA follows: TGTGCCAGCAGCAAGACCCGGGGGGGACCAGATACGCAGTATTTT. The rearrangement joins TRBV6-1 to TRBJ2-3; 8 bases fit TRBD2. CDR1 is MNHNS and CDR2 is SASEGT in the germline V gene. The junction had 9 bases not matched to a gene; V was cut back by 6 bases and J by 4 bases. CDR3 length: 15 amino acids.